These 29 T cell receptor beta chains came from one sample sequenced in a study of CD8 T cells in Susac syndrome. The RNA, about 0.45 to 1 ug, was put through reverse transcription using random hexamers. TCRdb re-called the immunoSEQ multiplex PCR reads with MiXCR, one entry per CDR3 protein. Here the sample spans about 84,000 distinct CDR3 sequences, approximately 96% being singletons. The sample consisted of CD8+ T cells from PBMCs. Receptors originate from a human donor with Susac syndrome.

This clonotype was seen just once. The chain carries TRBV9 and TRBJ2-1; TRBD1 aligns across 9 bases. The CDR3 sequence is 19 residues long. CDR1 and CDR2 (germline): SGDLS, YYNGEE. Losses at the gene ends were 3 bases for V and 0 bases for J; bases not matched to a gene: 13. The DNA of the CDR3 is TGTGCCAGCAGCGCTGGGGGGACAGGGCCTCCCCTCTCCTACAATGAGCAGTTCTTC. Translated, it gives CASSAGGTGPPLSYNEQFF.

The chain joins TRBV25-1 to TRBJ2-1; weak D call: TRBD2 (5 bases). Germline V gene data show CDR1 as MGHDK and CDR2 as SYGVNS. The V and J ends lost 8 bases and 8 bases respectively, with 10 bases between them. CDR3 length equals 11 residues. CDR3 nucleotides: TGTGCCAGCGGGTGGGGAGATGAGCAGTTCTTC. This gives the protein CASGWGDEQFF. The full variable domain, rest sourced from reference TRBV25-1 and TRBJ2-1, is EADIYQTPRYLVIGTGKKITLECSQTMGHDKMYWYQQDPGMELHLIHYSYGVNSTEKGDLSSESTVSRIRTEHFPLTLESARPSHTSQYLCASGWGDEQFFGPGTRLTVL.

The J gene is TRBJ2-7, the V gene TRBV20-1; tentative D call: TRBD2 (6 bases). V was cut by 7 bases and J by 2 bases, with 15 bases left in between. The germline V gene encodes CDR1 DFQATT and CDR2 SNEGSKA (reference sequence). There are 13 residues in the CDR3. The CDR3 DNA reads as TGCAGTGGGAGGGCCCCGGAAGCCTACGAGCAGTACTTC. It specifies CSGRAPEAYEQYF.

V gene TRBV2 combines with J gene TRBJ1-4; D not resolved. CDR1 is SNHLY and CDR2 is FYNNEI in the germline V gene. Deletions cut 1 base from V and 8 bases from J, with 11 bases between. The CDR3 loop spans 14 amino acids. The CDR3, as DNA: TGTGCCAGCAGTGAAGAACGGGCGCAGGAAAAACTGTTTTTT. Its protein product is CASSEERAQEKLFF.

This chain links TRBV4-3 with TRBJ1-1; D call uncertain. Trimming left V 0 bases short and J 5 bases short, with 16 bases between. This CDR3 has 16 residues. The germline CDR1 and CDR2 sequences are LGHNA and YSLEER. The CDR3 reads CASSQDLSSPLTEAFF. The CDR3 DNA follows: TGCGCCAGCAGCCAAGATCTCTCCAGTCCTCTAACTGAAGCTTTCTTT.

As DNA, the CDR3 is TGTGCCAGCAGCTTTACAGGGAAGCAGCCCCAGCATTTT. It yields the protein CASSFTGKQPQHF. This sequence joins TRBV7-2 and TRBJ1-5; perhaps TRBD1 as D (6 bases). The CDR3 loop spans 13 amino acids. V was cut by 3 bases and J by 7 bases, with 10 bases left in between. CDR1 and CDR2 from the germline V gene are SGHTA and FQGNSA.

The chain joins TRBV15 to TRBJ2-7; D is perhaps TRBD2 (5 bases). CDR3 length: 16 amino acids. The germline V gene encodes CDR1 LNHNV and CDR2 YYDKDF (reference sequence). V lost 0 bases, J lost 0 bases, and 12 bases lay in between. The CDR3 is CATSREGRTYSYEQYF. The CDR3 DNA reads TGTGCCACCAGCAGAGAAGGCAGGACTTACTCCTACGAGCAGTACTTC.

The V and J genes are TRBV29-1 and TRBJ2-2; 7 bases are shared with TRBD1. CDR3 length: 14 residues. The V gene end was trimmed by 7 bases and the J gene end by 4 bases; junction bases not matched to a gene: 9. CDR1 is SQVTM and CDR2 is ANQGSEA in the germline V gene. In DNA, the CDR3 is TGCAGCGCCGCCCAGACAGGGAGCACCGGGGAGCTGTTTTTT. It codes for CSAAQTGSTGELFF.

The rearrangement joins TRBV5-1 to TRBJ2-7; the D is unclear. CDR3 length: 14 amino acids. V was shortened by 4 bases and J by 5 bases, with 16 bases between the two germline ends. Germline CDR1 is SGHRS and CDR2 is YFSETQ. Here the CDR3 reads CASSLISSRHEQYF. CDR3 DNA: TGCGCCAGCAGCCTGATATCCAGTAGACACGAGCAGTACTTC.

The chain employs TRBV3-1 and TRBJ2-7; D remains ambiguous. Germline CDR1 is LGHDT and CDR2 is YNNKEL (reference sequence). V gave up 2 bases and J gave up 2 bases, with 4 bases separating them. This CDR3 contains 12 residues. The CDR3 coding sequence is TGTGCCAGCAGCCAATCACCCTACGAGCAGTACTTC. Translated, it gives CASSQSPYEQYF.

This chain connects TRBV5-1 to TRBJ2-7, with a possible D match to TRBD1 (6 bases). From germline, CDR1 is SGHRS and CDR2 YFSETQ. V was clipped by 3 bases and J by 6 bases, with 10 bases between them. The CDR3 has 12 residues. The CDR3 spells CASSSGRGEQYF. In DNA form, the CDR3 reads TGCGCCAGCAGCTCTGGCAGGGGCGAGCAGTACTTC.

The J gene is TRBJ2-1, the V gene TRBV7-9; the D is unclear. Per the germline V gene, CDR1 is SEHNR and CDR2 is FQNEAQ (reference sequence). V gave up 5 bases and J gave up 0 bases, with 14 bases separating them. The CDR3 covers 16 residues. CDR3 loop: CASSPSASSSYNEQFF. CDR3 nucleotides: TGTGCCAGCAGCCCGTCCGCGTCGAGCTCCTACAATGAGCAGTTCTTC.

CDR3 bases: TGTGCCACCAGCAGAGATACGCGGATGACCTACAATGAGCAGTTCTTC. It codes for CATSRDTRMTYNEQFF. The V call is TRBV15, the J call TRBJ2-1; no clear D. The germline gives CDR1 LNHNV, CDR2 YYDKDF (reference sequence). This CDR3 region has 16 residues. The V end lost 0 bases, the J end lost 2 bases, and 11 bases lay between the germline ends.

The genes are TRBV30 and TRBJ2-7, with D possibly TRBD1 on 6 matching bases. Trimming left V 5 bases short and J 5 bases short, with 10 bases between. The CDR3 covers 11 residues. Germline values: CDR1 GTSNPN, CDR2 SVGIG (reference sequence). In DNA, the CDR3 is TGTGCCTGGGGGCCAGGGGACGAGCAGTACTTC. It yields the protein CAWGPGDEQYF.

With regard to this clonotype: One end of the junction does not line up with germline, which may come from a read error. The chain couples TRBV7-9 to TRBJ2-1, with TRBD2 matching 7 bases. CDR3 length equals 16 residues. Germline loops: CDR1 SEHNR, CDR2 FQNEAQ (reference sequence). CDR3 nucleotides: TGTGCCAGCAGCCTAGCGGAGACTAGTGGGAGGAATGAGCAGTTCTTC. Residues: CASSLAETSGRNEQFF. The whole variable domain, remainder taken from reference TRBV7-9 and TRBJ2-1, is DTGVSQNPRHKITKRGQNVTFRCDPISEHNRLYWYRQTLGQGPEFLTYFQNEAQLEKSRLLSDRFSAERPKGSFSTLEIQRTEQGDSAMYLCASSLAETSGRNEQFFGPGTRLTVL.

The gene calls are TRBV29-1 and TRBJ1-1, with D unresolved. This CDR3 contains 11 residues. The ends were cut back, 4 bases at V and 5 bases at J, with 8 bases in the middle. Germline CDR1 reads SQVTM; CDR2 reads ANQGSEA. The CDR3 DNA is TGCAGCGTTGTACATATGACTGAAGCTTTCTTT. This codes for CSVVHMTEAFF. The variable domain in full, with the rest retrieved from reference TRBV29-1 and TRBJ1-1, is SAVISQKPSRDICQRGTSLTIQCQVDSQVTMMFWYRQQPGQSLTLIATANQGSEATYESGFVIDKFPISRPNLTFSTLTVSNMSPEDSSIYLCSVVHMTEAFFGQGTRLTVV.

V and J are TRBV15 and TRBJ2-3; D is undetermined. This CDR3 contains 13 residues. The V end lost 0 bases, the J end lost 5 bases, and 6 bases lay between the germline ends. Germline-derived CDR1 and CDR2 are LNHNV and YYDKDF (reference sequence). The CDR3 bases are TGTGCCACCAGCAGAGACGACTTAGATACGCAGTATTTT. This translates into CATSRDDLDTQYF.

The CDR3 DNA sequence: TGCAGTGCTAGGGAAGTAAGGCATCAGCCCCAGCATTTT. It codes for CSAREVRHQPQHF. The chain uses TRBV20-1 and TRBJ1-5; the D is unclear. From germline, CDR1 is DFQATT and CDR2 SNEGSKA (reference sequence). The CDR3 is 13 amino acids. The V end lost 3 bases, the J end lost 5 bases, and 11 bases lay between the germline ends.

J is TRBJ2-2 and V is TRBV20-1; D remains ambiguous. The CDR3 consists of 13 residues. The germline V and J ends were trimmed by 7 bases and 3 bases, with 12 bases remaining between them. Germline V gene lookup returns CDR1 DFQATT and CDR2 SNEGSKA (reference sequence). The CDR3 protein is CSVRSGYTGELFF. The DNA for the CDR3 is TGCAGTGTGAGGAGTGGGTACACCGGGGAGCTGTTTTTT.

The chain is built from TRBV2 and TRBJ2-3, with D unclear. The CDR3 is made up of 13 amino acids. Trimming removed 6 bases at V and 5 bases at J, with 12 bases between. Germline V gene lookup returns CDR1 SNHLY and CDR2 FYNNEI. CDR3 DNA: TGTGCCAGCAGCACGAGGATTAGAGATACGCAGTATTTT. Translation: CASSTRIRDTQYF.

The chain links TRBV2 to TRBJ2-7, with TRBD1 matching over 9 bases. The V and J ends lost 6 bases and 3 bases, in that order; junction bases with no gene match: 6. Germline V gene data show CDR1 as SNHLY and CDR2 as FYNNEI. There are 14 residues in the CDR3. In DNA, the CDR3 is TGTGCCAGCAGGGGGACAGGGAGCTACTACGAGCAGTACTTC. It specifies CASRGTGSYYEQYF.

The chain is built from TRBV11-1 and TRBJ2-5, with TRBD2 matching 7 bases. This CDR3 has 17 amino acids. The germline V gene has CDR1 SGHAT and CDR2 FQDESV (reference sequence). V shed 3 bases and J 5 bases; nucleotides not matched to a gene: 15. The CDR3 DNA is TGTGCCAGCAGCTTCTATGAGCGGGGATTCGACTTTGAGACCCAGTACTTC. Protein: CASSFYERGFDFETQYF.

This clonotype appeared a single time. This chain connects TRBV12-3 or TRBV12-4 to TRBJ2-1; D is perhaps TRBD1 or TRBD2 (6 bases each). V lost 8 bases and J lost 7, with 18 bases in between. The CDR3 is made up of 14 amino acids. The CDR3: CASRGGGPLNEQFF. The CDR3 DNA sequence: TGTGCCAGCCGTGGAGGGGGTCCTTTAAATGAGCAGTTCTTC.

The J gene is TRBJ1-1, the V gene TRBV29-1; D may be TRBD1 (5 bases). This CDR3 is built from 11 residues. Between the trimmed V and J ends, which lost 4 bases and 7 bases, there was a span of 10 bases. The germline CDR1 and CDR2 sequences are SQVTM and ANQGSEA. As DNA, the CDR3 is TGCAGCGTTGGTCCTGGGGGTGAAGCTTTCTTT. Amino acids: CSVGPGGEAFF. Full variable domain (rest looked up from reference TRBV29-1 and TRBJ1-1): SAVISQKPSRDICQRGTSLTIQCQVDSQVTMMFWYRQQPGQSLTLIATANQGSEATYESGFVIDKFPISRPNLTFSTLTVSNMSPEDSSIYLCSVGPGGEAFFGQGTRLTVV.

This chain joins TRBV30 and TRBJ2-3; D ambiguous. Trimming removed 0 bases from V and 6 bases from J, with 16 bases in between. CDR1 and CDR2 (germline): GTSNPN, SVGIG (reference sequence). The CDR3 is 15 amino acids. This CDR3 is CAWSVGSGGADTQYF. The DNA of the CDR3 is TGTGCCTGGAGTGTGGGATCGGGCGGAGCGGATACGCAGTATTTT. The full variable domain, completed using reference TRBV30 and TRBJ2-3, is SQTIHQWPATLVQPVGSPLSLECTVEGTSNPNLYWYRQAAGRGLQLLFYSVGIGQISSEVPQNLSASRPQDRQFILSSKKLLLSDSGFYLCAWSVGSGGADTQYFGPGTRLTVL.

This chain joins TRBV7-2 and TRBJ2-7, with a tentative D call TRBD2 (6 bases). CDR1 and CDR2 (germline): SGHTA, FQGNSA. Trimming removed 5 bases at V and 1 base at J, with 15 bases between. The CDR3 loop spans 15 amino acids. In DNA form, the CDR3 reads TGTGCCAGCAGCCGGGAGTCGGGCCAATCCTACGAGCAGTACTTC. Translating it yields CASSRESGQSYEQYF.

The rearrangement links TRBV21-1 to TRBJ1-6. TRBV21-1 is tagged as a pseudogene. The CDR3 runs 13 residues. In DNA form, the CDR3 reads TGTGCCAGCAGCAACCCGTTCCGTTCACCCCTCCACTTT. Translated, it gives CASSNPFRSPLHF.

In this sample, this clonotype turned up once. The chain carries TRBV5-1 and TRBJ2-7; no clear D. The CDR3 runs to 11 residues. The V gene lost 5 bases and the J gene lost 4 bases, with 7 bases spanning the gap. Per the germline V gene, CDR1 is SGHRS and CDR2 is YFSETQ. Here the CDR3 reads CASSCPYEQYV. CDR3 in DNA: TGCGCCAGCAGTTGCCCTTACGAGCAGTACGTC.

The chain is built from TRBV7-9 and TRBJ2-5; D call uncertain. Germline V gene data show CDR1 as SEHNR and CDR2 as FQNEAQ (reference sequence). Trimming left V 5 bases short and J 3 bases short, with 13 bases between. The CDR3 is 14 residues long. The CDR3 loop is CASSPLSRKETQYF. In DNA form, the CDR3 reads TGTGCCAGCAGCCCTTTGTCCCGGAAAGAGACCCAGTACTTC. The whole variable domain, remainder taken from reference TRBV7-9 and TRBJ2-5, is DTGVSQNPRHKITKRGQNVTFRCDPISEHNRLYWYRQTLGQGPEFLTYFQNEAQLEKSRLLSDRFSAERPKGSFSTLEIQRTEQGDSAMYLCASSPLSRKETQYFGPGTRLLVL.